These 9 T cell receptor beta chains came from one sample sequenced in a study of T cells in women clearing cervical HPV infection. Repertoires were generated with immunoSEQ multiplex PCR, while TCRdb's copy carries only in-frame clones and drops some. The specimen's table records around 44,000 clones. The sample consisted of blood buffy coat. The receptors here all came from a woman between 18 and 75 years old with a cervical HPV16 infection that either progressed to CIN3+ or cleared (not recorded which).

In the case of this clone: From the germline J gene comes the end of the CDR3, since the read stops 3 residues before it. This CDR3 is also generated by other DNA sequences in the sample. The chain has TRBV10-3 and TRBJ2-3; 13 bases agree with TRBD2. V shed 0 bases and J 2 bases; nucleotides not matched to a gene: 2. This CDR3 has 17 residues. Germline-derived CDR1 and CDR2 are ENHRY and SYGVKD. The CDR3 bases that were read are TGTGCCATCAGTGAGTCTGGACTAGCGGGAGCCACAGATACG. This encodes CAISESGLAGATDT. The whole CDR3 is CAISESGLAGATDTQYF.

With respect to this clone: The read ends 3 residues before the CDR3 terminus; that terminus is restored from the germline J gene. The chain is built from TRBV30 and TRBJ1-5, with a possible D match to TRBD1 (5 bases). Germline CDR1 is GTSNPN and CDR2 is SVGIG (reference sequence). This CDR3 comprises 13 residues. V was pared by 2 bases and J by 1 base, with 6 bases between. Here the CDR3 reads CAWSRQSNQPQHF. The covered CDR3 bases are TGTGCCTGGAGTCGACAGAGCAATCAGCCC.

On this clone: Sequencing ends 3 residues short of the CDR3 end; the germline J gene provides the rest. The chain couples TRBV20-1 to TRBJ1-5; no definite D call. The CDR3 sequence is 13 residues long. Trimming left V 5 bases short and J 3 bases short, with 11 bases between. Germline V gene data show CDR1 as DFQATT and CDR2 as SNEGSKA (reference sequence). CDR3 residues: CSAEGVDNQPQHF. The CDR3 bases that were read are TGCAGTGCTGAGGGCGTAGACAATCAGCCC.

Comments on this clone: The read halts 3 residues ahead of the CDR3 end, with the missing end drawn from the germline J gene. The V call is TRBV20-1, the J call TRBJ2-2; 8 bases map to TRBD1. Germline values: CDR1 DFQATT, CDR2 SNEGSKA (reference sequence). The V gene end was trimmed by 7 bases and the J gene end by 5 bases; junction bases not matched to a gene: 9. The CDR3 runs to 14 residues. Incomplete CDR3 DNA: TGCAGTGGGGCAGAGGACAGGGTGACCGGGGAG. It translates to CSGAEDRVTGE. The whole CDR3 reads CSGAEDRVTGELFF.

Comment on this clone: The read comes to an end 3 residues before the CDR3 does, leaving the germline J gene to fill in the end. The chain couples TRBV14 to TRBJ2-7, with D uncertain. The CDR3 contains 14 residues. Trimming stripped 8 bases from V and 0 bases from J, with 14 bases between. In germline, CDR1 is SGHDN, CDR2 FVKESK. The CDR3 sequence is CASSFVDNSYEQYF. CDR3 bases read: TGTGCCAGCTCCTTCGTAGACAACTCCTACGAG.

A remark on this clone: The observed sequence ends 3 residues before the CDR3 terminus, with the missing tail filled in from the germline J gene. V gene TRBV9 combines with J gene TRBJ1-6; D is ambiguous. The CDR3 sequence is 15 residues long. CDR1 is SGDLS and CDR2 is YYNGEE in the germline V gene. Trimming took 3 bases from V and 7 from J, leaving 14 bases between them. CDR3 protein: CASSAGLTGNSPLHF. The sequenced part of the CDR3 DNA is TGTGCCAGCAGCGCCGGACTCACGGGGAATTCACCC.

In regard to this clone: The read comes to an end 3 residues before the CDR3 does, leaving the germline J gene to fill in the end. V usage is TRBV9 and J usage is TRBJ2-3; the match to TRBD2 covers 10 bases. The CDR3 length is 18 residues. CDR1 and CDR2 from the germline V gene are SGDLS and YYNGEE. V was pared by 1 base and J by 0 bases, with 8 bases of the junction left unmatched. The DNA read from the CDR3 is TGTGCCAGCAGCGTAACAGCGGGGGGGTTCTCTAGCACAGATACG. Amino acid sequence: CASSVTAGGFSSTDT. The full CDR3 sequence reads CASSVTAGGFSSTDTQYF.

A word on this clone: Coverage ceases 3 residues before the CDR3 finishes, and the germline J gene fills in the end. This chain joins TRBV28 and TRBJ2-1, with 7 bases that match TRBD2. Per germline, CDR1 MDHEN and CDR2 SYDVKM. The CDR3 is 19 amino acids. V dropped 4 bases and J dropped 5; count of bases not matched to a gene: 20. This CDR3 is CASSSGTTLTMSLDNEQFF. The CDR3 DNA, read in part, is TGTGCCAGCAGTTCCGGGACTACTCTTACAATGAGTCTCGACAATGAG.

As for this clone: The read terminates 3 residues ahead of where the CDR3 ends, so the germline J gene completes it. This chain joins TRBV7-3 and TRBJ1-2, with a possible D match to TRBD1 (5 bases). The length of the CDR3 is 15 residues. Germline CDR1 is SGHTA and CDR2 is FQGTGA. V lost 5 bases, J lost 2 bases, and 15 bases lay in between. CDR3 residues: CASSDGPGPNYGYTF. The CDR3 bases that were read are TGTGCCAGCAGCGACGGTCCAGGGCCAAACTATGGC. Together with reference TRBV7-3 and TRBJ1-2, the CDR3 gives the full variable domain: GAGVSQTPSNKVTEKGKYVELRCDPISGHTALYWYRQSLGQGPEFLIYFQGTGAADDSGLPNDRFFAVRPEGSVSTLKIQRTERGDSAVYLCASSDGPGPNYGYTFGSGTRLTVV.